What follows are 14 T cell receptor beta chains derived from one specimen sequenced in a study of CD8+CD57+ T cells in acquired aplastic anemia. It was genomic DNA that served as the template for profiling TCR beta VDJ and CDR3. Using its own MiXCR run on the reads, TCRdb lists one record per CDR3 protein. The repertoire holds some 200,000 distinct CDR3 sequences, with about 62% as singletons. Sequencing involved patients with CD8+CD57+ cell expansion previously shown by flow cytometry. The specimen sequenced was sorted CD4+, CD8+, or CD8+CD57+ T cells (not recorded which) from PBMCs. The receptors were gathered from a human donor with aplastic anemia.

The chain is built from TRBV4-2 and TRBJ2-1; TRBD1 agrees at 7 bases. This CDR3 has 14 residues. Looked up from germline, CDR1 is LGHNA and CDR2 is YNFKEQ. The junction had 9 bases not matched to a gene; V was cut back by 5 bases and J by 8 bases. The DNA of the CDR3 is TGTGCCAGCAGCGGGGGCGAGGGGGCCTATGAGCAGTTCTTC. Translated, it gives CASSGGEGAYEQFF.

The CDR3 loop reads CSARDRGQAANYGYTF. The CDR3 DNA follows: TGCAGTGCTAGAGATCGGGGACAGGCAGCTAACTATGGCTACACCTTC. The chain links TRBV20-1 to TRBJ1-2; 8 bases are shared with TRBD1. Germline V gene sequence: CDR1 DFQATT, CDR2 SNEGSKA (reference sequence). This CDR3 contains 16 residues. The junction had 6 bases not matched to a gene; V was cut back by 0 bases and J by 0 bases.

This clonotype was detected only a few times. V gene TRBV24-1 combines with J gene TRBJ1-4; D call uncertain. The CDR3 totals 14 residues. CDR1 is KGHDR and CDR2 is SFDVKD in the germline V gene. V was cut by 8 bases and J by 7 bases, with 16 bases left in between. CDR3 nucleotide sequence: TGTGCCACCATCGGACCCAAATGTAGTGAAAAACTGTTTTTT. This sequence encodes CATIGPKCSEKLFF.

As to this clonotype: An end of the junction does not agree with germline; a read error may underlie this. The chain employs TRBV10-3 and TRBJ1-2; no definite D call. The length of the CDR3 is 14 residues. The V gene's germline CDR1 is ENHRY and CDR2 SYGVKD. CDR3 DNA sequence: TGTGCCATCAGGGGAGAAAGGGCGAGCTATTGCTACACCTTC. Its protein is CAIRGERASYCYTF.

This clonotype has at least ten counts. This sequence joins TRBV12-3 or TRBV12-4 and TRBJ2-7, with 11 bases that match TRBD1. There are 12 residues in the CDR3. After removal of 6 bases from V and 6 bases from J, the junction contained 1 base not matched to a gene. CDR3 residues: CASSGTGGEQYF. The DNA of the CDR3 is TGTGCCAGCAGCGGGACAGGGGGCGAGCAGTACTTC.

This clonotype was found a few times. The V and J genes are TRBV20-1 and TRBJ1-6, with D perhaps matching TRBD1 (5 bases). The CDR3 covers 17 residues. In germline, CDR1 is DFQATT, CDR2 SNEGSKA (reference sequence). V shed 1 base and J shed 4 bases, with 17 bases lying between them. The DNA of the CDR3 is TGCAGTGCTAGAGGCCCGACAGTAGCTCCTTATAATTCACCCCTCCACTTT. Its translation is CSARGPTVAPYNSPLHF.

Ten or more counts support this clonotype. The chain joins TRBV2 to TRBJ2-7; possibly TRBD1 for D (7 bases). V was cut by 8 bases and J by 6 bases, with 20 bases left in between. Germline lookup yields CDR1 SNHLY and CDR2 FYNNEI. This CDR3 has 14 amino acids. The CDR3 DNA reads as TGTGCCAGCCGGGGAGTTCAGGGGGGCGGCGAGCAGTACTTC. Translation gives CASRGVQGGGEQYF.

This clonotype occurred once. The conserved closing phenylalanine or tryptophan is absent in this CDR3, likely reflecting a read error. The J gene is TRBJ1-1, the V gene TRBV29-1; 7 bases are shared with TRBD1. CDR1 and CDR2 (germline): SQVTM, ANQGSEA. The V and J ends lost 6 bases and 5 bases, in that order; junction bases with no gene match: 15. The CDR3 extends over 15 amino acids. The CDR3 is CSVQGGFGVRTEAFS. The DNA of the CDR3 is TGCAGCGTCCAGGGGGGGTTCGGGGTTAGGACTGAAGCTTTCTCC.

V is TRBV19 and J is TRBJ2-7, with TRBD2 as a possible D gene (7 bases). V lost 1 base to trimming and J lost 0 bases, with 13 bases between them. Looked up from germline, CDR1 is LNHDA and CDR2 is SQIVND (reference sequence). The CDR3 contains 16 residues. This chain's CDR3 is CASSIGGRGYSYEQYF. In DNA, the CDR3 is TGTGCCAGTAGTATAGGGGGGAGGGGGTACTCCTACGAGCAGTACTTC.

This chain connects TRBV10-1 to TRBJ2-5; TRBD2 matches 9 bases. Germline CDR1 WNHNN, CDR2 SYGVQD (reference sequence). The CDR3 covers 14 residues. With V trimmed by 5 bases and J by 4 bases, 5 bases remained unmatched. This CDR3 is CASSSPGLAETQYF. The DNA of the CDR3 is TGCGCCAGCAGTTCACCGGGACTAGCAGAGACCCAGTACTTC.

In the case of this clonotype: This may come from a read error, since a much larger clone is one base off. As DNA, the CDR3 is TGCGCCAGCAGCCAGATCTGGGACGCCAATGAGCAGTTCTTC. As protein: CASSQIWDANEQFF. The chain combines TRBV4-1 with TRBJ2-1; the D gene could be TRBD1 or TRBD2 (5 bases each). Trimming took off 3 bases at V and 6 bases at J, with 12 bases between the two ends. The CDR3 length is 14 residues. Germline V gene lookup returns CDR1 MGHRA and CDR2 YSYEKL.

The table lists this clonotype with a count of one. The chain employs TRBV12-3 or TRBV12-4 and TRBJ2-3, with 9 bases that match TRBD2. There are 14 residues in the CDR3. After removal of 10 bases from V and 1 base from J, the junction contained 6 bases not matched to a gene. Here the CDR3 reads CANQRTSGTDTQYF. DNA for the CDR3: TGTGCCAACCAGCGGACTAGCGGCACAGATACGCAGTATTTT.

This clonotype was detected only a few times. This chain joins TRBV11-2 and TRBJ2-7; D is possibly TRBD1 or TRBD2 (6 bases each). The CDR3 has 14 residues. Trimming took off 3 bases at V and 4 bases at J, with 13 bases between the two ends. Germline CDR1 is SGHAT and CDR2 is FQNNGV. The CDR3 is CASSFAAGTYEQYF. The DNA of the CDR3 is TGTGCCAGCAGCTTTGCTGCGGGGACATACGAGCAGTACTTC.

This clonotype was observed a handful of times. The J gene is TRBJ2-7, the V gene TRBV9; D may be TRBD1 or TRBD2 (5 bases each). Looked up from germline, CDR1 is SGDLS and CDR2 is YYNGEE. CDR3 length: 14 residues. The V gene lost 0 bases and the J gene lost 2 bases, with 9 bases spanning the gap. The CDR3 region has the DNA TGTGCCAGCAGCGTAGATCGGGGCCCCTACGAGCAGTACTTC. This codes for CASSVDRGPYEQYF. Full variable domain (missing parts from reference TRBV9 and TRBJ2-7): DSGVTQTPKHLITATGQRVTLRCSPRSGDLSVYWYQQSLDQGLQFLIQYYNGEERAKGNILERFSAQQFPDLHSELNLSSLELGDSALYFCASSVDRGPYEQYFGPGTRLTVT.